This T cell receptor (beta chain) is drawn from a study of blood T cell repertoires in COVID-19. Study context: PBMCs, B-cell-depleted T cells, or T cells provided the cDNA or gDNA that made up the material.

Authors' methods: Cell counts per sample came from amplifying reference gene primers. Sequencing used immunoSEQ multiplex PCR; TCRdb keeps in-frame clones, though not all of them. Clone size and the V and J calls come from that table; the DNA yielded D and trimming. The profile shows some 260,000 clones, roughly 80% of them singletons. Germline-derived CDR1 and CDR2 are LNHDA and SQIVND (reference sequence). CDR3 length: 16 residues. V lost 7 bases and J lost 7; bases outside the gene matches: 8. This clone has only a few counts. Sequenced sample: peripheral blood. The receptor comes from a man older than 75 with acute or convalescent COVID-19. This chain connects TRBV19 to TRBJ1-6; 12 bases align to TRBD1. In nucleotides, the CDR3 is TGTGCCAGTACCCCCGGGGACAGGGGGCGGAATTCACCCCTCCACTTT. Residues: CASTPGDRGRNSPLHF. Full variable domain (rest looked up from reference TRBV19 and TRBJ1-6): DGGITQSPKYLFRKEGQNVTLSCEQNLNHDAMYWYRQDPGQGLRLIYYSQIVNDFQKGDIAEGYSVSREKKESFPLTVTSAQKNPTAFYLCASTPGDRGRNSPLHFGNGTRLTVT.